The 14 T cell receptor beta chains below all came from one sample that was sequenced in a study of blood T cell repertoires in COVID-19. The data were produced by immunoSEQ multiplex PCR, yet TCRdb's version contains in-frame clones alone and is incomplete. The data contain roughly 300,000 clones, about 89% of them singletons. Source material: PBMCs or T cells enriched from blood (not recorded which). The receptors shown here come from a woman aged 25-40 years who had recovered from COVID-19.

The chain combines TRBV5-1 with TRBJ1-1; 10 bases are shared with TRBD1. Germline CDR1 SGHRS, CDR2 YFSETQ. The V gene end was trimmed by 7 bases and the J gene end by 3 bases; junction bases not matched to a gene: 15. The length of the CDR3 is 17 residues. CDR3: CASGAGTGEGRDTEAFF. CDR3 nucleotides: TGCGCCAGCGGGGCCGGGACAGGGGAGGGAAGAGACACTGAAGCTTTCTTT.

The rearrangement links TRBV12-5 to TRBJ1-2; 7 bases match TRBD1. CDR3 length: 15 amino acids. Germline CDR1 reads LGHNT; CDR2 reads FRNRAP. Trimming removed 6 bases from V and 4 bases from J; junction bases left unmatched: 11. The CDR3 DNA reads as TGTGCTAGTGGCCTCGGGACAGAGTTCGCCTATGGCTACACCTTC. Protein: CASGLGTEFAYGYTF.

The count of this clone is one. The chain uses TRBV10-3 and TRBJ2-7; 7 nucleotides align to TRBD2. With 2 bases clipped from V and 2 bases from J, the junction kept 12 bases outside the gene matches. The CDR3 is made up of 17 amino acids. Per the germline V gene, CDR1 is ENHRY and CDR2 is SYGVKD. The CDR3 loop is CAISENLGELAPYEQYF. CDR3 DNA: TGTGCCATCAGTGAGAATCTCGGGGAACTAGCGCCCTACGAGCAGTACTTC.

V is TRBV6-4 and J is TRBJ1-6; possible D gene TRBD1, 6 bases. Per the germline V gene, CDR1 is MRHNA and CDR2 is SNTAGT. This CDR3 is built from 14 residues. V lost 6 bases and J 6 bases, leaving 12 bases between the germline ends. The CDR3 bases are TGTGCCAGCAGCATTGGACAGCTTAATTCACCCCTCCACTTT. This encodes CASSIGQLNSPLHF.

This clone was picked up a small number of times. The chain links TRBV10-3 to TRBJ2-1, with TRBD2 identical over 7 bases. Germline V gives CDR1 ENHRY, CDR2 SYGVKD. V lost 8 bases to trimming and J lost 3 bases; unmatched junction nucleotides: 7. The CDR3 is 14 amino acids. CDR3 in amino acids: CAIGGAGSYNEQFF. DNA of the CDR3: TGTGCCATCGGCGGAGCGGGGAGCTACAATGAGCAGTTCTTC.

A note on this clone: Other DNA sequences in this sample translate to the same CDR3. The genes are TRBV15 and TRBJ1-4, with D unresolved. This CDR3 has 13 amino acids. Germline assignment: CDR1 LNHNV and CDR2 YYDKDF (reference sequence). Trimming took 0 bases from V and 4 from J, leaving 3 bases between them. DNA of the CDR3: TGTGCCACCAGCAGAGACAGTAATGAAAAACTGTTTTTT. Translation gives CATSRDSNEKLFF. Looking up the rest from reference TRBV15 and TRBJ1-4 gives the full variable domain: DAMVIQNPRYQVTQFGKPVTLSCSQTLNHNVMYWYQQKSSQAPKLLFHYYDKDFNNEADTPDNFQSRRPNTSFCFLDIRSPGLGDTAMYLCATSRDSNEKLFFGSGTQLSVL.

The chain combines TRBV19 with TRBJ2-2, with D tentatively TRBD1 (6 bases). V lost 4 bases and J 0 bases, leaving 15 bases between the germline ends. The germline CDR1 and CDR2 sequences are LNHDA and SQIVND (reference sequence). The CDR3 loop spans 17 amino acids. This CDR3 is CASSTLWGQTNTGELFF. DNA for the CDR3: TGTGCCAGTAGTACTCTCTGGGGGCAGACGAACACCGGGGAGCTGTTTTTT.

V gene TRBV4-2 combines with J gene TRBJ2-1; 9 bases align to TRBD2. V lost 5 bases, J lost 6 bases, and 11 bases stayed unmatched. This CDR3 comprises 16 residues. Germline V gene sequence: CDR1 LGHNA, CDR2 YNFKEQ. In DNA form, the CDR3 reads TGTGCCAGCAGCGGATCCCCGGGACTAGCTGGCAATGAGCAGTTCTTC. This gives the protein CASSGSPGLAGNEQFF.

The CDR3 loop is CASSLEGFKETQYF. The CDR3 DNA reads as TGTGCCAGCAGCTTAGAGGGGTTTAAAGAGACCCAGTACTTC. This chain uses TRBV13 with TRBJ2-5; tentatively, D is TRBD1 (5 bases). Germline assignment: CDR1 PRHDT and CDR2 FYEKMQ (reference sequence). The CDR3 is 14 residues long. V was cut by 1 base and J by 3 bases, with 9 bases left in between.

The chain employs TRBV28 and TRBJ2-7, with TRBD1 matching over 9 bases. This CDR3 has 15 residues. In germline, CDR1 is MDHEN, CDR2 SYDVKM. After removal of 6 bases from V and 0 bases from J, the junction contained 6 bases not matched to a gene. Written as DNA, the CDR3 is TGTGCCAGCAGGGGACAGGGTTTCAGCTCCTACGAGCAGTACTTC. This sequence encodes CASRGQGFSSYEQYF.

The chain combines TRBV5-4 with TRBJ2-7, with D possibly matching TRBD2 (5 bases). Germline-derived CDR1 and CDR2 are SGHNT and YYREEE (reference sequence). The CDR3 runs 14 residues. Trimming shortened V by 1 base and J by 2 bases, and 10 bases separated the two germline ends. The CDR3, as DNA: TGTGCCAGCAGCTTGAGAGGGTCGGCCTACGAGCAGTACTTC. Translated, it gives CASSLRGSAYEQYF.

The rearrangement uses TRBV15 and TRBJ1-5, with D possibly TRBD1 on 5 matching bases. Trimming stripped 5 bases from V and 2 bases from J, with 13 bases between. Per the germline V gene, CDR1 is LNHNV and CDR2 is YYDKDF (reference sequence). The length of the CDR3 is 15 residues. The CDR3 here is CATSLQGLGNQPQHF. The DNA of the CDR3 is TGTGCCACCAGCCTCCAGGGTCTTGGCAATCAGCCCCAGCATTTT.

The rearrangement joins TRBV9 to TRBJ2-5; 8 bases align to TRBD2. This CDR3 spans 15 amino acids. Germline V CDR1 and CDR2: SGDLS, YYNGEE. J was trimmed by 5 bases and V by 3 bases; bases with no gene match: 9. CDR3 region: CASSASRTSTETQYF. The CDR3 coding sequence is TGTGCCAGCAGCGCCTCTAGGACTAGCACGGAGACCCAGTACTTC. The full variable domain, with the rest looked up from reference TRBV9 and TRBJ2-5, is DSGVTQTPKHLITATGQRVTLRCSPRSGDLSVYWYQQSLDQGLQFLIQYYNGEERAKGNILERFSAQQFPDLHSELNLSSLELGDSALYFCASSASRTSTETQYFGPGTRLLVL.

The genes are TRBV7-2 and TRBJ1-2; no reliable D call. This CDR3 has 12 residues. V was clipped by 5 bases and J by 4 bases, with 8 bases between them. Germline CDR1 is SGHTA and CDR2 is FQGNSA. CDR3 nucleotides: TGTGCCAGCAGCCTGTTAGCCTATGGCTACACCTTC. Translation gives CASSLLAYGYTF.